This T cell receptor (beta chain) was identified during a study of OX40 agonist ivuxolimab in advanced cancers. Study in general: The diagnoses of dose-escalation patients were hepatocellular carcinoma, melanoma, renal cell or head and neck cancer.

The cohort excluded patients with autoimmune disease history or systemic immunosuppression. Per germline, CDR1 MNHEY and CDR2 SMNVEV (reference sequence). Trimming shortened V by 0 bases and J by 5 bases, and 14 bases separated the two germline ends. The CDR3 covers 15 residues. The assay was immunoSEQ multiplex PCR, and TCRdb's table has in-frame clones only and misses some. Of roughly 80,000 clones listed, under 90% are singletons. This receptor was taken from an adult with an advanced solid tumor such as melanoma, head and neck, liver or kidney cancer. This sequence joins TRBV27 and TRBJ2-7, with a weak D call TRBD2 (5 bases). The sequenced sample was CD4+ or CD8+ T cells sorted from blood, obtained in a trial of the OX40 agonist ivuxolimab. This CDR3 reads CASSLSAAIGDEQYF. Here the CDR3 DNA reads TGTGCCAGCAGTTTATCCGCCGCGATCGGGGACGAGCAGTACTTC.